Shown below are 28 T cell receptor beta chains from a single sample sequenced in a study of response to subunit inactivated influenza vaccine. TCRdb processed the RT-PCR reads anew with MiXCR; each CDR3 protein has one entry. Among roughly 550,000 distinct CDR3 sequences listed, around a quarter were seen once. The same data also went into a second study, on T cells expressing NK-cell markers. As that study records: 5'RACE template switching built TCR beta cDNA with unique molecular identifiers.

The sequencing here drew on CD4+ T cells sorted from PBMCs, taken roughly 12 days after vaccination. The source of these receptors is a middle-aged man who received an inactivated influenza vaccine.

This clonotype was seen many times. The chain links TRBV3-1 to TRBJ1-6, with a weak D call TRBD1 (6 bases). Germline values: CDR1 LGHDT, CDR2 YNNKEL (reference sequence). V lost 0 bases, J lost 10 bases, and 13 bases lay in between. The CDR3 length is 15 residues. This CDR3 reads CASSQDWQGKSPLHF. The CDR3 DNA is TGTGCCAGCAGCCAAGATTGGCAGGGGAAATCACCCCTCCACTTT.

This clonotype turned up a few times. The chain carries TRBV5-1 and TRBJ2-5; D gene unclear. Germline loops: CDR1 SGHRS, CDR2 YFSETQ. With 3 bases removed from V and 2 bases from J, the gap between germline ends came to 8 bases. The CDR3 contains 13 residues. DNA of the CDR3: TGCGCCAGCAGCTGGGTCGCACAAGAGACCCAGTACTTC. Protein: CASSWVAQETQYF.

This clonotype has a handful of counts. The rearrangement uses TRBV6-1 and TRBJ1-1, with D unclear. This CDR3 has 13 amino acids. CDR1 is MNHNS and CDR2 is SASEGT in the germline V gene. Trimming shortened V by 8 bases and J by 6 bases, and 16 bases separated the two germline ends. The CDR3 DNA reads TGTGCCAGCCATCTTTCGGGGAGGGCTGAAGCTTTCTTT. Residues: CASHLSGRAEAFF.

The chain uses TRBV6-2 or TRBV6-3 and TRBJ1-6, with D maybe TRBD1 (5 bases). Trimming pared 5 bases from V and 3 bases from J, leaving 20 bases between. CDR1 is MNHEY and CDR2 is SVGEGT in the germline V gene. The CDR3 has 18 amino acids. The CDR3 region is CASSRQLSGLLYNSPLHF. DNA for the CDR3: TGTGCCAGCAGTCGACAGCTTTCTGGACTCCTCTATAATTCACCCCTCCACTTT.

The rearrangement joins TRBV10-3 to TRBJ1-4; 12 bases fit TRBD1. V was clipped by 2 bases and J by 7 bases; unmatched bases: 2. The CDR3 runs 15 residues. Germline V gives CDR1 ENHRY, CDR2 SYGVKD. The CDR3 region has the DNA TGTGCCATCAGTGAGCCGGGACAGGGGGCTGAAAAACTGTTTTTT. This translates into CAISEPGQGAEKLFF.

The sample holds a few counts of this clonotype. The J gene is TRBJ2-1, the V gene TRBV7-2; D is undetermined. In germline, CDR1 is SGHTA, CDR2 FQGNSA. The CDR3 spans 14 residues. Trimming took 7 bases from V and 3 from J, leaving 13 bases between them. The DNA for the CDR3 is TGTGCCAGCACCCTATGGGCTAACTACAATGAGCAGTTCTTC. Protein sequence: CASTLWANYNEQFF.

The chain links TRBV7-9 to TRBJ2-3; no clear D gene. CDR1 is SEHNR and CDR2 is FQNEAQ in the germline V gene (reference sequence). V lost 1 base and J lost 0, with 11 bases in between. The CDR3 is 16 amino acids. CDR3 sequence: CASSLGSWGSTDTQYF. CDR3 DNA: TGTGCCAGCAGCTTAGGATCGTGGGGAAGCACAGATACGCAGTATTTT.

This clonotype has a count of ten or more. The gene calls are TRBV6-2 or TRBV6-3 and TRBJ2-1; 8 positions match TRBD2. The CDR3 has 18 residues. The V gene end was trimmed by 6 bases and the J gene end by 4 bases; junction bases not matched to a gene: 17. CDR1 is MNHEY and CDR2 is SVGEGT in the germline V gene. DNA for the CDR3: TGTGCCAGCAGCAATGATGGTACGGGGGGGCGTGCTTACAATGAGCAGTTCTTC. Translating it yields CASSNDGTGGRAYNEQFF.

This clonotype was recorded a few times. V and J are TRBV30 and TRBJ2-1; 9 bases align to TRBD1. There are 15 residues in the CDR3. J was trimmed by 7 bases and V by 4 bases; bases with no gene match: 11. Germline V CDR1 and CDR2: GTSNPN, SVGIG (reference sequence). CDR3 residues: CAWIPRDRVKNEQFF. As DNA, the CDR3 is TGTGCCTGGATCCCCCGGGACAGGGTTAAGAATGAGCAGTTCTTC.

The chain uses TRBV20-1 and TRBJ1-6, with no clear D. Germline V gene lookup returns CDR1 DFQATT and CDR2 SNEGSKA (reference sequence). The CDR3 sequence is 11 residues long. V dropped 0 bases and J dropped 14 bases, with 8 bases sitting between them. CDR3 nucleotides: TGCAGTGCTAGAGATTTCCCCGCCCTCCACTTT. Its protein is CSARDFPALHF.

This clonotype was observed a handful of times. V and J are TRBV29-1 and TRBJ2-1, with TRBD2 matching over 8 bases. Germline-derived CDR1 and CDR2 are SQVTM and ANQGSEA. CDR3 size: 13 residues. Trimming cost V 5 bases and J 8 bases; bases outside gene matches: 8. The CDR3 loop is CSVLWTSSHEQFF. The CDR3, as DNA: TGCAGCGTTCTCTGGACTAGCAGCCATGAGCAGTTCTTC.

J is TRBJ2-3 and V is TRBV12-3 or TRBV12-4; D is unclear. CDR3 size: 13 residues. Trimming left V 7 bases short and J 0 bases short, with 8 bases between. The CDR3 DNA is TGTGCCAGCAACAAAGACAGCACAGATACGCAGTATTTT. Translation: CASNKDSTDTQYF.

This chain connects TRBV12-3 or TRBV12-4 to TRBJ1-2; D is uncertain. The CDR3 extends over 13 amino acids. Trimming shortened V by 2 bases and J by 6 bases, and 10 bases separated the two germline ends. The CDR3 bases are TGTGCCAGCAGTTTAAGACGTACCCATGGCTACACCTTC. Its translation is CASSLRRTHGYTF.

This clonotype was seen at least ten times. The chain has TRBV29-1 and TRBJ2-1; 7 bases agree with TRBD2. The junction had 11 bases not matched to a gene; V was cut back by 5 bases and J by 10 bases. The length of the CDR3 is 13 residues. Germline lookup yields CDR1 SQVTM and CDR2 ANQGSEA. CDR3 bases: TGCAGCGTTCGGCGGGAGACTTTGGCAGAGCAGTTCTTC. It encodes CSVRRETLAEQFF.

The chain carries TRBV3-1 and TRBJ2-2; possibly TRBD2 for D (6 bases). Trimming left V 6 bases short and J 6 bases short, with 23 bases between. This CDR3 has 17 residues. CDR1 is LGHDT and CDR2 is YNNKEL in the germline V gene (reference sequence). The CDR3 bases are TGTGCCAGCAGAAGCGCCCTGACTAGTCATCCGTCCGGGGAGCTGTTTTTT. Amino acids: CASRSALTSHPSGELFF. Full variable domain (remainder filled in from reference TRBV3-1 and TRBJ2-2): DTAVSQTPKYLVTQMGNDKSIKCEQNLGHDTMYWYKQDSKKFLKIMFSYNNKELIINETVPNRFSPKSPDKAHLNLHINSLELGDSAVYFCASRSALTSHPSGELFFGEGSRLTVL.

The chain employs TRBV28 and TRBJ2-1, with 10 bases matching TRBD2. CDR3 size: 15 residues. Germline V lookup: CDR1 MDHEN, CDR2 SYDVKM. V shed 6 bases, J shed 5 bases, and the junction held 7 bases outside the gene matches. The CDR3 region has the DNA TGTGCCAGCAGATCGGGGACTAGCGTCGACAATGAGCAGTTCTTC. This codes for CASRSGTSVDNEQFF.

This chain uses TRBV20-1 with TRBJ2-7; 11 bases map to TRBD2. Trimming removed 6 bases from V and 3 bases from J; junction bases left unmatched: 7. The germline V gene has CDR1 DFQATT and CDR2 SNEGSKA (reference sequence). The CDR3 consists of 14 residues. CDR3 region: CSARLAGSHYEQYF. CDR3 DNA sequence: TGCAGTGCGCGACTAGCGGGAAGTCACTACGAGCAGTACTTC.

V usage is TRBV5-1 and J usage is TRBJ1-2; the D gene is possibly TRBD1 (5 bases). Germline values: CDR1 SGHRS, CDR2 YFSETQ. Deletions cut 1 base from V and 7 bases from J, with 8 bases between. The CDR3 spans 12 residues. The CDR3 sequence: CASSLSGAGYTF. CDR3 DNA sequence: TGCGCCAGCAGCTTGAGTGGGGCTGGCTACACCTTC.

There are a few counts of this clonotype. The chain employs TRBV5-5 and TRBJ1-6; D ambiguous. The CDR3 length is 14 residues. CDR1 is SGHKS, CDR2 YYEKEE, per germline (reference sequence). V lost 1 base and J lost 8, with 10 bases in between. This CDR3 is CASSLRVMDSPLHF. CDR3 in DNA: TGTGCCAGCAGCTTGCGGGTAATGGATTCACCCCTCCACTTT.

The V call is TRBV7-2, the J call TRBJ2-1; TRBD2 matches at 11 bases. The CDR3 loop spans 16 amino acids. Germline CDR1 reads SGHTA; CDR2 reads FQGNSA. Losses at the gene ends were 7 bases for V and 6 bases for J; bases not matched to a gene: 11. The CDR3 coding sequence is TGTGCCAGCAAACTAGGAGGGACTAGCGGCCGCAATGAGCAGTTCTTC. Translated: CASKLGGTSGRNEQFF. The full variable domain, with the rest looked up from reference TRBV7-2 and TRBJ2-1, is GAGVSQSPSNKVTEKGKDVELRCDPISGHTALYWYRQSLGQGLEFLIYFQGNSAPDKSGLPSDRFSAERTGGSVSTLTIQRTQQEDSAVYLCASKLGGTSGRNEQFFGPGTRLTVL.

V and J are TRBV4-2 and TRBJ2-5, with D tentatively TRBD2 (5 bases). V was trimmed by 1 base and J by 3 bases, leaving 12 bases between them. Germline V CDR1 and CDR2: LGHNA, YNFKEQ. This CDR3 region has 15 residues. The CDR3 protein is CASSQGSRGEETQYF. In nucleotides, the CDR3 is TGTGCCAGCAGCCAAGGTAGTCGGGGAGAAGAGACCCAGTACTTC.

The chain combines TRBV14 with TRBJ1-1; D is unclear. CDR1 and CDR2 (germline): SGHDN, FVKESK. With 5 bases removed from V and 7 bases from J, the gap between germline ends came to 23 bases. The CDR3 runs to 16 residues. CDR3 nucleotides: TGTGCCAGCAGCTTTTTATCTACTGGACGCCCAGGTGAAGCTTTCTTT. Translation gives CASSFLSTGRPGEAFF.

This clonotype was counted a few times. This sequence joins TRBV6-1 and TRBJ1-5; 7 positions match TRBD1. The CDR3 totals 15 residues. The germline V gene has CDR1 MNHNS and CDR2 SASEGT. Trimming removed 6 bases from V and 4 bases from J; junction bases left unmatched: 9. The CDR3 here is CASSRGQNFNQPQHF. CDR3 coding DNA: TGTGCCAGCAGCCGGGGACAGAATTTTAATCAGCCCCAGCATTTT.

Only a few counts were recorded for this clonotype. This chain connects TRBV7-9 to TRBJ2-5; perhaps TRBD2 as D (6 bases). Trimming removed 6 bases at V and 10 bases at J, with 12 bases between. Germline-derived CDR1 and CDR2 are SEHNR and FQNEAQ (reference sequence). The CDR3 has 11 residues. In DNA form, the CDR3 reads TGTGCCAGCAGGGGCCTGGGGGGCCAGTACTTC. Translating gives CASRGLGGQYF.

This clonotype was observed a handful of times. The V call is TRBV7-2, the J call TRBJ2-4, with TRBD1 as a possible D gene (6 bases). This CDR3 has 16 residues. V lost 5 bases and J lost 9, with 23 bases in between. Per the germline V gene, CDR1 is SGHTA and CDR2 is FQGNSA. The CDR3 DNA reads TGTGCCAGCAGCCAAAAAACAGGGTTAGCTTTAGGCATTCAGTACTTC. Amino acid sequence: CASSQKTGLALGIQYF. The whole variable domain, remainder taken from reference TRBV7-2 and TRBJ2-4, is GAGVSQSPSNKVTEKGKDVELRCDPISGHTALYWYRQSLGQGLEFLIYFQGNSAPDKSGLPSDRFSAERTGGSVSTLTIQRTQQEDSAVYLCASSQKTGLALGIQYFGAGTRLSVL.

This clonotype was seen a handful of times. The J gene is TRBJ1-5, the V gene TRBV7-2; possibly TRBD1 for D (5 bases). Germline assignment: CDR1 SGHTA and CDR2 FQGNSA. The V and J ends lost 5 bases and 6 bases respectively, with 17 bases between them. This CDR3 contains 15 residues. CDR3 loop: CASSDSPRGGQPQHF. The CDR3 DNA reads TGTGCCAGCAGCGACAGCCCGCGGGGTGGTCAGCCCCAGCATTTT. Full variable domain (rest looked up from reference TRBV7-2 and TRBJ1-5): GAGVSQSPSNKVTEKGKDVELRCDPISGHTALYWYRQSLGQGLEFLIYFQGNSAPDKSGLPSDRFSAERTGGSVSTLTIQRTQQEDSAVYLCASSDSPRGGQPQHFGDGTRLSIL.

The CDR3 loop is CASTGEGAYEQYF. The CDR3 region has the DNA TGTGCCAGCACCGGCGAGGGAGCCTACGAGCAGTACTTC. The chain uses TRBV2 and TRBJ2-7; D might be TRBD2 (5 bases). The V gene lost 7 bases and the J gene lost 2 bases, with 12 bases spanning the gap. Germline V lookup: CDR1 SNHLY, CDR2 FYNNEI. The CDR3 extends over 13 amino acids.

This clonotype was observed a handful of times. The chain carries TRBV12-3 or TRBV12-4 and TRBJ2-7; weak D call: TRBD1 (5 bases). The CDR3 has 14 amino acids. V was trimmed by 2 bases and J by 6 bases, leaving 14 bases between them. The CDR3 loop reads CASSLRAGMGEQYF. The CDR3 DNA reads TGTGCCAGCAGTTTACGCGCAGGGATGGGCGAGCAGTACTTC.